The 23 T cell receptor beta chains presented below share a single source sample, sequenced in a study of T-cell reconstitution after alpha-beta-depleted transplantation in children. A TCRbeta library incorporating unique molecular identifiers was prepared. One entry per CDR3 protein, called by TCRdb with MiXCR from the PCR reads. The table shows about 300,000 distinct CDR3 sequences, with about a tenth occurring only once. The sequences come from PBMCs, collected before TCRalphabeta/CD19-depleted stem cell transplant. The receptors here all came from a boy under two years old with acute myeloid leukemia, due to receive a stem cell transplant.

This clonotype was observed many times. The chain has TRBV5-1 and TRBJ2-5; 11 nucleotides align to TRBD2. Germline V CDR1 and CDR2: SGHRS, YFSETQ. The CDR3 runs 18 residues. J gave up 1 base and V 5 bases, and 13 bases lay outside the gene matches. DNA of the CDR3: TGCGCCAGCAGTCCCGGACGAACTAGCGGGAGCACCCAAGAGACCCAGTACTTC. It translates to CASSPGRTSGSTQETQYF.

This clonotype was seen ten or more times. This chain links TRBV10-3 with TRBJ1-1; TRBD1 might be the D (5 bases). V was trimmed by 3 bases and J by 7 bases, leaving 21 bases between them. CDR3 length: 16 amino acids. Germline values: CDR1 ENHRY, CDR2 SYGVKD. The CDR3, as DNA: TGTGCCATCAGTGATAGGTTGGGGGACTTCACGGGTGAAGCTTTCTTT. This gives the protein CAISDRLGDFTGEAFF.

This clonotype has a count of ten or more. The chain links TRBV6-4 to TRBJ2-3, with D perhaps TRBD1 or TRBD2 (5 bases each). Looked up from germline, CDR1 is MRHNA and CDR2 is SNTAGT. Trimming removed 3 bases at V and 2 bases at J, with 9 bases between. The length of the CDR3 is 14 residues. In DNA, the CDR3 is TGTGCCAGCAGTGATGGGACGACCACAGATACGCAGTATTTT. It specifies CASSDGTTTDTQYF.

This clonotype occurred many times. The rearrangement uses TRBV7-9 and TRBJ2-1; TRBD2 aligns across 10 bases. The trim removed 2 bases at V and 1 base at J, leaving 5 bases unmatched. Per germline, CDR1 SEHNR and CDR2 FQNEAQ (reference sequence). The CDR3 length is 17 residues. Written as DNA, the CDR3 is TGTGCCAGCAGCTTACCTAGCGGGGGCTCTTCCTACAATGAGCAGTTCTTC. Protein product: CASSLPSGGSSYNEQFF.

In this sample, this clonotype turned up a few times. The chain combines TRBV29-1 with TRBJ1-1; D gene uncertain. The germline V gene encodes CDR1 SQVTM and CDR2 ANQGSEA. Deletions cut 6 bases from V and 2 bases from J, with 13 bases between. The CDR3 is 13 residues long. CDR3 loop: CSVSGRTNTEAFF. In nucleotides, the CDR3 is TGCAGCGTGTCCGGGCGTACTAACACTGAAGCTTTCTTT.

The rearrangement uses TRBV9 and TRBJ2-1; D ambiguous. Trimming took 0 bases from V and 5 from J, leaving 9 bases between them. Germline values: CDR1 SGDLS, CDR2 YYNGEE. This CDR3 is built from 14 residues. CDR3 region: CASSVGQPNNEQFF. CDR3 sequence (DNA): TGTGCCAGCAGCGTAGGGCAGCCGAACAATGAGCAGTTCTTC.

V and J are TRBV12-3 or TRBV12-4 and TRBJ2-7, with TRBD2 identical over 13 bases. CDR3 length: 16 residues. The V gene end was trimmed by 3 bases and the J gene end by 2 bases; junction bases not matched to a gene: 4. CDR3 bases: TGTGCCAGCAGTTTGGGACTAGCGGGACTAACCTACGAGCAGTACTTC. Amino acids: CASSLGLAGLTYEQYF.

There are many counts of this clonotype. The V call is TRBV28, the J call TRBJ2-2; D uncertain. Trimming pared 3 bases from V and 3 bases from J, leaving 14 bases between. In germline, CDR1 is MDHEN, CDR2 SYDVKM. The CDR3 has 16 residues. Written as DNA, the CDR3 is TGTGCCAGCAGTTTTTCGACAAACACCTACACCGGGGAGCTGTTTTTT. Protein: CASSFSTNTYTGELFF.

The table lists this clonotype with a few counts. The chain is built from TRBV7-2 and TRBJ1-6; D gene unclear. This CDR3 has 15 residues. Per germline, CDR1 SGHTA and CDR2 FQGNSA. With 1 base removed from V and 5 bases from J, the gap between germline ends came to 9 bases. The CDR3 here is CASSLVSVNNSPLHF. The CDR3, as DNA: TGTGCCAGCAGCTTAGTCTCCGTTAATAATTCACCCCTCCACTTT.

This clonotype was recorded many times. V is TRBV4-3 and J is TRBJ2-2; 9 bases agree with TRBD2. J was trimmed by 5 bases and V by 2 bases; bases with no gene match: 15. Germline CDR1 and CDR2: LGHNA and YSLEER. The CDR3 runs to 19 residues. CDR3 DNA sequence: TGCGCCAGCAGCCAAAATATTATACCGACTAGCGGCTTGACCGGGGAGCTGTTTTTT. Its protein is CASSQNIIPTSGLTGELFF.

The table lists this clonotype with many counts. The chain combines TRBV12-3 or TRBV12-4 with TRBJ2-5; the D is unclear. This CDR3 has 13 residues. V lost 3 bases and J lost 0, with 5 bases in between. The CDR3 DNA reads TGTGCCAGCAGTTTTGTGTACCAAGAGACCCAGTACTTC. Amino acid sequence: CASSFVYQETQYF.

The gene calls are TRBV19 and TRBJ1-1; TRBD1 matches at 8 bases. Germline V gene lookup returns CDR1 LNHDA and CDR2 SQIVND (reference sequence). J gave up 6 bases and V 4 bases, and 1 base lay outside the gene matches. CDR3 length: 12 residues. CDR3 amino acids: CASSTGGPEAFF. CDR3 coding DNA: TGTGCCAGTAGTACAGGGGGCCCTGAAGCTTTCTTT.

V is TRBV5-1 and J is TRBJ1-4; D uncertain. The V end was cut by 1 base, the J end by 8 bases, with 18 bases between. The CDR3 runs 16 residues. From germline, CDR1 is SGHRS and CDR2 YFSETQ. The CDR3 loop is CASSLTWIGSSEKLFF. The CDR3 nucleotides are TGCGCCAGCAGCTTGACCTGGATCGGCTCGTCCGAAAAACTGTTTTTT.

On this clonotype itself: A junction end diverges from the germline sequence, so it may reflect a read error. The genes are TRBV28 and TRBJ1-1; D remains unclear. The V gene's germline CDR1 is MDHEN and CDR2 SYDVKM. The CDR3 runs to 13 residues. In DNA, the CDR3 is TGTGCCTGCAGTTTAGAGGGGAACACTGAAGCTTTCTTT. This gives the protein CACSLEGNTEAFF. Looking up the rest from reference TRBV28 and TRBJ1-1 gives the full variable domain: DVKVTQSSRYLVKRTGEKVFLECVQDMDHENMFWYRQDPGLGLRLIYFSYDVKMKEKGDIPEGYSVSREKKERFSLILESASTNQTSMYLCACSLEGNTEAFFGQGTRLTVV.

This clonotype was counted at least ten times. The chain joins TRBV7-9 to TRBJ1-1, with 7 bases matching TRBD1. Germline V lookup: CDR1 SEHNR, CDR2 FQNEAQ (reference sequence). The CDR3 has 12 amino acids. Trimming cost V 6 bases and J 6 bases; bases outside gene matches: 4. CDR3 residues: CASRSGGAEAFF. CDR3 nucleotide sequence: TGTGCCAGCAGGTCAGGGGGGGCTGAAGCTTTCTTT.

In this sample, this clonotype turned up many times. The gene calls are TRBV5-1 and TRBJ2-3, with unresolved D. V dropped 3 bases and J dropped 6 bases, with 11 bases sitting between them. Germline values: CDR1 SGHRS, CDR2 YFSETQ. The CDR3 runs 13 residues. As DNA, the CDR3 is TGCGCCAGCAGCTCTGGCCCTATGGATACGCAGTATTTT. This translates into CASSSGPMDTQYF.

The table lists this clonotype with many counts. The chain uses TRBV5-1 and TRBJ2-7, with 8 bases that match TRBD1. The CDR3 spans 15 residues. The germline V gene encodes CDR1 SGHRS and CDR2 YFSETQ. The V and J ends lost 0 bases and 4 bases, in that order; junction bases with no gene match: 6. In DNA form, the CDR3 reads TGCGCCAGCAGCTTGGAGGCAGGGGGCGAGTACGAGCAGTACTTC. Translation gives CASSLEAGGEYEQYF. Looking up the rest from reference TRBV5-1 and TRBJ2-7 gives the full variable domain: KAGVTQTPRYLIKTRGQQVTLSCSPISGHRSVSWYQQTPGQGLQFLFEYFSETQRNKGNFPGRFSGRQFSNSRSEMNVSTLELGDSALYLCASSLEAGGEYEQYFGPGTRLTVT.

This clonotype was seen more than once but under ten times. The chain joins TRBV7-2 to TRBJ1-1; D might be TRBD1 (6 bases). Between the trimmed V and J ends, which lost 5 bases and 0 bases, there was a span of 10 bases. The germline V gene encodes CDR1 SGHTA and CDR2 FQGNSA. This CDR3 is built from 14 residues. The CDR3 loop is CASSAQGVNTEAFF. In nucleotides, the CDR3 is TGTGCCAGCAGCGCACAGGGTGTGAACACTGAAGCTTTCTTT.

In this sample, this clonotype turned up many times. The chain carries TRBV5-1 and TRBJ2-5; D perhaps matches TRBD2 (5 bases). The germline gives CDR1 SGHRS, CDR2 YFSETQ. This CDR3 has 15 residues. V was pared by 4 bases and J by 3 bases, with 16 bases between. DNA for the CDR3: TGCGCCAGCAGCCCTAGTGAGGGCTCCAAAGAGACCCAGTACTTC. This encodes CASSPSEGSKETQYF.

The V call is TRBV20-1, the J call TRBJ2-6; possibly TRBD1 for D (5 bases). CDR1 is DFQATT, CDR2 SNEGSKA, per germline (reference sequence). Trimming cost V 2 bases and J 0 bases, with 11 bases left between them. The CDR3 covers 16 residues. The CDR3 loop reads CSARTGKNSGANVLTF. CDR3 in DNA: TGCAGTGCTAGAACAGGCAAGAACTCTGGGGCCAACGTCCTGACTTTC.

The chain combines TRBV6-1 with TRBJ2-2; perhaps TRBD1 as D (7 bases). The V end was cut by 6 bases, the J end by 8 bases, with 16 bases between. The CDR3 loop spans 14 amino acids. Germline V gene lookup returns CDR1 MNHNS and CDR2 SASEGT. CDR3 region: CASRPTGEAGELFF. The CDR3 coding sequence is TGTGCCAGCAGACCCACAGGGGAGGCGGGGGAGCTGTTTTTT.

This clonotype has ten or more counts. The rearrangement uses TRBV28 and TRBJ1-2, with a tentative D call TRBD1 (5 bases). Trimming left V 3 bases short and J 8 bases short, with 16 bases between. From germline, CDR1 is MDHEN and CDR2 SYDVKM. The CDR3 consists of 14 residues. The CDR3 reads CASSLVGVPGGYTF. CDR3 sequence (DNA): TGTGCCAGCAGTTTGGTCGGGGTTCCAGGGGGCTACACCTTC.

Ten or more counts support this clonotype. The chain has TRBV19 and TRBJ2-6; maybe TRBD1 (5 bases). In germline, CDR1 is LNHDA, CDR2 SQIVND (reference sequence). The CDR3 has 17 residues. Trimming cost V 5 bases and J 5 bases, with 19 bases left between them. CDR3: CASSRLDIGIRANVLTF. CDR3 coding DNA: TGTGCCAGTAGTCGGCTGGACATAGGGATCCGGGCCAACGTCCTGACTTTC. Complete variable domain (other parts from reference TRBV19 and TRBJ2-6): DGGITQSPKYLFRKEGQNVTLSCEQNLNHDAMYWYRQDPGQGLRLIYYSQIVNDFQKGDIAEGYSVSREKKESFPLTVTSAQKNPTAFYLCASSRLDIGIRANVLTFGAGSRLTVL.